The 15 T cell receptor beta chains in this list originate from one sample, sequenced in a study of post-analysis software for immune sequencing data. General study points: About 5 TRBV segments, including TRBV5-6, TRBV5-1 and TRBV20-1, were more frequent in patients than controls.

Antigen specificity for these receptors is unknown. Libraries were made from TCR beta cDNA, and they carried unique molecular identifiers. TCRdb redid the calling of the PCR reads with MiXCR, one entry per CDR3 protein. The sample has hundreds of thousands of distinct CDR3 sequences; more than 50% are singletons. The sample was blood. These receptors all come from a girl aged 2-15 years with multiple sclerosis.

In this sample, this clonotype turned up a few times. The chain employs TRBV20-1 and TRBJ1-5, with no clear D. This CDR3 spans 16 amino acids. Trimming took off 0 bases at V and 2 bases at J, with 14 bases between the two ends. The germline V gene has CDR1 DFQATT and CDR2 SNEGSKA (reference sequence). CDR3 in DNA: TGCAGTGCTAGAGATCTGCTCGGTTCCGGCAATCAGCCCCAGCATTTT. It yields the protein CSARDLLGSGNQPQHF.

This clonotype has just a few counts. The chain is built from TRBV11-3 and TRBJ2-1, with 13 nucleotides matching TRBD2. There are 18 residues in the CDR3. CDR1 SGHNT and CDR2 YENEEA come from the germline V gene. J was trimmed by 2 bases and V by 5 bases; bases with no gene match: 9. Here the CDR3 reads CASSLRTSGSGTYNEQFF. CDR3 sequence (DNA): TGTGCCAGCAGCCTCAGGACTAGCGGGAGCGGCACCTACAATGAGCAGTTCTTC.

The genes are TRBV4-2 and TRBJ2-4; 8 nucleotides match TRBD1. With V trimmed by 1 base and J by 3 bases, 8 bases remained unmatched. The CDR3 is made up of 17 amino acids. CDR1 and CDR2 from the germline V gene are LGHNA and YNFKEQ. CDR3 sequence: CASSQVGQGEGKNIQYF. CDR3 coding DNA: TGTGCCAGCAGCCAAGTCGGACAGGGTGAGGGCAAAAACATTCAGTACTTC.

The rearrangement joins TRBV4-1 to TRBJ2-2; D not certain. The ends were cut back, 0 bases at V and 7 bases at J, with 6 bases in the middle. The CDR3 totals 13 residues. Germline V gives CDR1 MGHRA, CDR2 YSYEKL. CDR3 amino acids: CASSQEWGGELFF. In DNA, the CDR3 is TGCGCCAGCAGCCAAGAATGGGGCGGGGAGCTGTTTTTT.

This clonotype came up once. The chain has TRBV27 and TRBJ2-3; TRBD2 agrees at 16 bases. The CDR3 consists of 18 residues. Germline V gene sequence: CDR1 MNHEY, CDR2 SMNVEV (reference sequence). V lost 0 bases, J lost 5 bases, and 5 bases stayed unmatched. This CDR3 is CASSLSGLAGGPGDTQYF. CDR3 bases: TGTGCCAGCAGTTTATCGGGACTAGCGGGGGGGCCGGGAGATACGCAGTATTTT.

The V call is TRBV5-1, the J call TRBJ2-3; 7 bases agree with TRBD1. V lost 4 bases to trimming and J lost 2 bases; unmatched junction nucleotides: 4. The V gene's germline CDR1 is SGHRS and CDR2 YFSETQ. This CDR3 contains 14 residues. As DNA, the CDR3 is TGCGCCAGCAGCACAGGACAGGCCACAGATACGCAGTATTTT. Protein product: CASSTGQATDTQYF.

This clonotype was seen more than once but under ten times. The chain recombines TRBV20-1 with TRBJ2-5; D is ambiguous. This CDR3 is 11 amino acids long. Trimming stripped 4 bases from V and 5 bases from J, with 8 bases between. Germline V gene data show CDR1 as DFQATT and CDR2 as SNEGSKA (reference sequence). The chain's CDR3 is CSAMISETQYF. The CDR3 nucleotides read TGCAGTGCTATGATTTCTGAGACCCAGTACTTC.

This clonotype occurred a few times. This chain uses TRBV28 with TRBJ1-2, with D possibly TRBD1 on 5 matching bases. V was shortened by 2 bases and J by 8 bases, with 21 bases between the two germline ends. The CDR3 totals 16 residues. The V gene's germline CDR1 is MDHEN and CDR2 SYDVKM. The CDR3 DNA sequence: TGTGCCAGCAGTTTACCTACTCGGGGTGGGGCGGACGGCTACACCTTC. Protein: CASSLPTRGGADGYTF.

In its sample, this clonotype was seen a few times. This sequence joins TRBV24-1 and TRBJ2-7, with D perhaps given as TRBD1 or TRBD2 (5 bases each). The CDR3 runs to 12 residues. V lost 1 base and J lost 12, with 12 bases in between. CDR1 is KGHDR and CDR2 is SFDVKD in the germline V gene. In DNA, the CDR3 is TGTGCCACCAGTGATTTCTGGGGGTCTGTGTACTTC. Its protein is CATSDFWGSVYF.

The chain carries TRBV11-2 and TRBJ2-1, with D maybe TRBD2 (6 bases). This CDR3 region has 15 residues. Germline lookup yields CDR1 SGHAT and CDR2 FQNNGV. The V end lost 4 bases, the J end lost 7 bases, and 17 bases lay between the germline ends. The CDR3 region has the DNA TGTGCCAGCAGCTATGAGGGAGGACACAATAATGAGCAGTTCTTC. This translates into CASSYEGGHNNEQFF. Full variable domain (rest looked up from reference TRBV11-2 and TRBJ2-1): EAGVAQSPRYKIIEKRQSVAFWCNPISGHATLYWYQQILGQGPKLLIQFQNNGVVDDSQLPKDRFSAERLKGVDSTLKIQPAKLEDSAVYLCASSYEGGHNNEQFFGPGTRLTVL.

The rearrangement joins TRBV20-1 to TRBJ2-1; the match to TRBD2 covers 12 bases. The CDR3 totals 16 residues. With 1 base clipped from V and 3 bases from J, the junction kept 4 bases outside the gene matches. The germline CDR1 and CDR2 sequences are DFQATT and SNEGSKA (reference sequence). CDR3: CSARGRGLAGYNEQFF. The CDR3 DNA sequence: TGCAGTGCTAGAGGTCGGGGACTAGCGGGCTACAATGAGCAGTTCTTC.

V usage is TRBV6-6 and J usage is TRBJ1-5; unclear D gene. CDR1 and CDR2 from the germline V gene are MNHNY and SVGAGI (reference sequence). The V end was cut by 5 bases, the J end by 4 bases, with 12 bases between. The CDR3 is made up of 14 amino acids. CDR3 protein: CASSTDMYNQPQHF. CDR3 nucleotides: TGTGCCAGCAGTACCGACATGTATAATCAGCCCCAGCATTTT.

The J gene is TRBJ2-7, the V gene TRBV6-2 or TRBV6-3, with D perhaps matching TRBD1 or TRBD2 (5 bases each). Trimming took off 1 base at V and 0 bases at J, with 13 bases between the two ends. Germline loops: CDR1 MNHEY, CDR2 SVGEGT. The CDR3 is 16 residues long. The CDR3 coding sequence is TGTGCCAGCAGTTACTACGGGACGTCGAGCTCCTACGAGCAGTACTTC. Residues: CASSYYGTSSSYEQYF.

This clonotype came up a few times. The chain is built from TRBV5-1 and TRBJ2-5, with a possible D match to TRBD2 (5 bases). CDR1 and CDR2 from the germline V gene are SGHRS and YFSETQ. Trimming removed 0 bases from V and 4 bases from J, with 13 bases in between. CDR3 size: 15 residues. CDR3 nucleotides: TGCGCCAGCAGCTTGGCGAGGGCTCGGGGAGAGACCCAGTACTTC. Its translation is CASSLARARGETQYF.

This clonotype has only a few counts. The genes are TRBV20-1 and TRBJ2-3; the D is unclear. There are 14 residues in the CDR3. Germline values: CDR1 DFQATT, CDR2 SNEGSKA (reference sequence). The V end lost 3 bases, the J end lost 5 bases, and 15 bases lay between the germline ends. The CDR3 protein is CSASRGLEIDTQYF. The CDR3 coding sequence is TGCAGTGCTAGTCGTGGCCTAGAGATAGATACGCAGTATTTT.